The 16 T cell receptor beta chains below were found in one sample sequenced in a study of CD8 T cells in ankylosing spondylitis. TCRdb re-derived calls from the 5' RACE reads in MiXCR, one entry per CDR3 protein. The table includes about 360,000 distinct CDR3 sequences, approximately 14% detected once. The source material was blood, either unsorted or a sorted T cell fraction (not recorded which). The source is a male donor with ankylosing spondylitis or in good health (not recorded which).

The V call is TRBV27, the J call TRBJ2-7, with 14 nucleotides matching TRBD2. V was clipped by 7 bases and J by 9 bases; unmatched bases: 11. Germline loops: CDR1 MNHEY, CDR2 SMNVEV (reference sequence). The CDR3 is 15 amino acids. DNA for the CDR3: TGTGCCAGCACACTAAAGGGACTAGCGGGAGCGCCGCAGTACTTC. As protein: CASTLKGLAGAPQYF.

This clonotype appeared many times. The V gene is TRBV20-1, the J gene TRBJ2-2, with 9 bases aligning to TRBD2. V gave up 6 bases and J gave up 1 base; unmatched junction bases: 3. This CDR3 comprises 14 residues. Germline V gives CDR1 DFQATT, CDR2 SNEGSKA (reference sequence). The CDR3 region is CSAIAGVNTGELFF. CDR3 sequence (DNA): TGCAGTGCCATAGCGGGAGTGAACACCGGGGAGCTGTTTTTT.

Only one count was recorded for this clonotype. The chain carries TRBV6-2 or TRBV6-3 and TRBJ2-5; D tentatively reads TRBD1 or TRBD2 (5 bases each). Between the trimmed V and J ends, which lost 0 bases and 5 bases, there was a span of 16 bases. The CDR3 contains 16 residues. Looked up from germline, CDR1 is MNHEY and CDR2 is SVGEGT. The CDR3 is CASSYSGTPFGETQYF. The CDR3 nucleotides read TGTGCCAGCAGTTACTCCGGGACGCCCTTTGGGGAGACCCAGTACTTC.

This clonotype has only a few counts. This chain links TRBV5-4 with TRBJ2-1; D call uncertain. CDR3 size: 16 residues. Trimming took off 9 bases at V and 2 bases at J, with 21 bases between the two ends. The germline V gene encodes CDR1 SGHNT and CDR2 YYREEE (reference sequence). CDR3 amino acids: CAIRTGPPGPYNEQFF. Written as DNA, the CDR3 is TGTGCCATCCGAACCGGGCCCCCAGGCCCCTACAATGAGCAGTTCTTC.

This chain links TRBV11-2 with TRBJ2-5; TRBD2 matches at 15 bases. CDR3 length: 16 amino acids. J gave up 5 bases and V 6 bases, and 7 bases lay outside the gene matches. The germline gives CDR1 SGHAT, CDR2 FQNNGV. This CDR3 is CASSPRTSGGAETQYF. CDR3 DNA: TGTGCCAGCAGTCCCCGGACTAGCGGGGGGGCCGAGACCCAGTACTTC.

This clonotype was detected only a few times. The rearrangement joins TRBV7-2 to TRBJ2-2; 11 bases are a match to TRBD2. Looked up from germline, CDR1 is SGHTA and CDR2 is FQGNSA. V trimming: 4 bases; J trimming: 6 bases; junction bases outside the gene matches: 4. The CDR3 is 15 residues long. The CDR3 protein is CASSSTSGSPGELFF. The DNA for the CDR3 is TGTGCCAGCAGCTCTACTAGCGGGAGCCCCGGGGAGCTGTTTTTT.

This clonotype was seen many times. The rearrangement links TRBV7-2 to TRBJ2-5; D unclear. The V gene's germline CDR1 is SGHTA and CDR2 FQGNSA. The CDR3 length is 13 residues. V lost 1 base and J 6 bases, leaving 9 bases between the germline ends. CDR3 sequence: CASSLEASQTQYF. The DNA of the CDR3 is TGTGCCAGCAGCTTAGAGGCGAGCCAGACCCAGTACTTC.

The J gene is TRBJ2-3, the V gene TRBV7-9; D gene uncertain. The CDR3 runs 16 residues. The germline CDR1 and CDR2 sequences are SEHNR and FQNEAQ (reference sequence). With 1 base removed from V and 4 bases from J, the gap between germline ends came to 15 bases. DNA for the CDR3: TGTGCCAGCAGCTTAGTTCCGCCTCGGAAGTCAGATACGCAGTATTTT. It specifies CASSLVPPRKSDTQYF.

The CDR3 spells CASSAQGALSGNTIYF. In DNA form, the CDR3 reads TGTGCCAGCAGTGCACAGGGGGCCCTCTCTGGAAACACCATATATTTT. The J gene is TRBJ1-3, the V gene TRBV2; 9 bases are shared with TRBD1. Germline V CDR1 and CDR2: SNHLY, FYNNEI. The trim removed 4 bases at V and 0 bases at J, leaving 4 bases unmatched. The CDR3 is made up of 16 amino acids.

The chain uses TRBV29-1 and TRBJ2-3; D remains ambiguous. In germline, CDR1 is SQVTM, CDR2 ANQGSEA. The CDR3 runs 13 residues. Trimming left V 2 bases short and J 3 bases short, with 9 bases between. The CDR3 is CSVEPFRTDTQYF. CDR3 sequence (DNA): TGCAGCGTTGAACCCTTTAGGACAGATACGCAGTATTTT.

This clonotype was seen a few times. This sequence joins TRBV7-9 and TRBJ1-1; a weak D match, TRBD1 (6 bases). Deletions cut 3 bases from V and 5 bases from J, with 16 bases between. The germline V gene has CDR1 SEHNR and CDR2 FQNEAQ (reference sequence). CDR3 length: 15 amino acids. DNA of the CDR3: TGTGCCAGCAGCTTTGGTACCGGACAGCTAACTGAAGCTTTCTTT. Translation gives CASSFGTGQLTEAFF.

This clonotype was recorded at least ten times. The chain has TRBV12-3 or TRBV12-4 and TRBJ2-1, with 13 nucleotides matching TRBD2. V lost 5 bases, J lost 4 bases, and 8 bases stayed unmatched. The CDR3 runs 17 residues. In nucleotides, the CDR3 is TGTGCCAGCAGTCGCCGGACTAGCGGGGGTTCTTACAATGAGCAGTTCTTC. This sequence encodes CASSRRTSGGSYNEQFF.

The chain carries TRBV27 and TRBJ2-2; 8 bases match TRBD1. The CDR3 runs to 14 residues. V dropped 9 bases and J dropped 4; count of bases not matched to a gene: 7. The germline gives CDR1 MNHEY, CDR2 SMNVEV (reference sequence). CDR3 in DNA: TGTGCCAGTCGTGGACAGGGTTCCACCGGGGAGCTGTTTTTT. It translates to CASRGQGSTGELFF.

The chain has TRBV5-1 and TRBJ1-1; the D is unclear. Trimming shortened V by 1 base and J by 2 bases, and 9 bases separated the two germline ends. The CDR3 has 14 amino acids. The germline gives CDR1 SGHRS, CDR2 YFSETQ. The CDR3 is CASSLRQKNTEAFF. CDR3 DNA: TGCGCCAGCAGCTTGCGGCAGAAAAACACTGAAGCTTTCTTT.

The V call is TRBV6-1, the J call TRBJ1-4, with D unresolved. The germline V gene encodes CDR1 MNHNS and CDR2 SASEGT. The CDR3 runs 13 residues. V dropped 2 bases and J dropped 4 bases, with 5 bases sitting between them. As DNA, the CDR3 is TGTGCCAGCAGTGAAAAAGATAATGAAAAACTGTTTTTT. It specifies CASSEKDNEKLFF.

This chain connects TRBV5-1 to TRBJ1-1, with 7 nucleotides matching TRBD1. V trimming: 0 bases; J trimming: 2 bases; junction bases outside the gene matches: 4. Germline V gene data show CDR1 as SGHRS and CDR2 as YFSETQ. The CDR3 spans 15 residues. DNA of the CDR3: TGCGCCAGCAGCTTGGTTAACAGGGGCAACACTGAAGCTTTCTTT. The encoded protein is CASSLVNRGNTEAFF.